The next 17 T cell receptor beta chains were all read from a single sample in a study of a mutant IDH1 vaccine in newly diagnosed glioma (dated by TCRdb to about 2021). Library preparation used the immunoSEQ multiplex PCR assay. TCRdb took this table from immuneACCESS and kept in-frame rearrangements with V and J called. Such tables lack part of the clones; where checked against another copy, unresolved V genes explain under half of the gap, and the rest is unexplained. The sample table lists about 98,000 clones, over 85% of them with a count of one. The top ten clonotypes cover approximately 0.58% of the sample. According to the study, the label for this sample's time point signals: baseline, week 1 (first vaccination visit). The sample's treatment or condition label is to be understood as: pre-vaccination baseline after standard-of-care therapy. This material consisted of PBMCs, taken from a glioma patient treated with radiotherapy, temozolomide or both. These TCRs come from a woman aged 50 to 65 with glioma.

The chain carries TRBV9 and TRBJ2-7; D is perhaps TRBD1 (6 bases). The CDR3 is 14 residues long. Trimming shortened V by 4 bases and J by 1 base, and 12 bases separated the two germline ends. The germline V gene has CDR1 SGDLS and CDR2 YYNGEE. The CDR3 reads CASSPPGHSYEQYF. DNA for the CDR3: TGTGCCAGCAGCCCCCCGGGACATTCCTACGAGCAGTACTTC.

The J gene is TRBJ2-1, the V gene TRBV18, with D perhaps being TRBD1 or TRBD2 (5 bases each). Germline V gene sequence: CDR1 KGHSH, CDR2 LQKENI. V lost 4 bases and J 4 bases, leaving 20 bases between the germline ends. This CDR3 contains 17 residues. This chain's CDR3 is CASSLDPGTGNYNEQFF. CDR3 bases: TGTGCCAGCTCACTCGACCCGGGGACGGGGAATTACAATGAGCAGTTCTTC.

This chain connects TRBV4-1 to TRBJ2-7; D is uncertain. Trimming shortened V by 8 bases and J by 0 bases, and 17 bases separated the two germline ends. The CDR3 runs 15 residues. The germline V gene encodes CDR1 MGHRA and CDR2 YSYEKL. The CDR3 coding sequence is TGCGCCAGCTCTCCCTTCGCGAGGAGCTCCTACGAGCAGTACTTC. This encodes CASSPFARSSYEQYF.

This chain connects TRBV6-5 to TRBJ2-4; D possibly corresponds to TRBD1 (6 bases). The CDR3 is made up of 12 amino acids. V was cut by 8 bases and J by 14 bases, with 19 bases left in between. CDR1 and CDR2 (germline): MNHEY, SVGAGI. The CDR3 loop is CASSPRGNLKYF. CDR3 coding DNA: TGTGCCAGCTCCCCTAGGGGGAATCTCAAGTACTTC.

CDR3 in DNA: TGTGCCAGCAGTGAGGAGGGAGGGCTGTTTTTT. Its protein product is CASSEEGGLFF. The chain combines TRBV2 with TRBJ2-2, with D possibly matching TRBD2 (6 bases). V gave up 3 bases and J gave up 13 bases, with 9 bases separating them. CDR1 is SNHLY and CDR2 is FYNNEI in the germline V gene. CDR3 length: 11 residues.

This sequence joins TRBV4-2 and TRBJ1-1; D is uncertain. Germline CDR1 and CDR2: LGHNA and YNFKEQ. V lost 5 bases to trimming and J lost 4 bases, with 17 bases between them. The CDR3 loop spans 15 amino acids. CDR3 in DNA: TGTGCCAGCAGCTCCACCCGATCGCGGGGCACTGAAGCTTTCTTT. This gives the protein CASSSTRSRGTEAFF.

This rearrangement joins TRBV5-1 to TRBJ2-7; D could derive from TRBD1 or TRBD2 (5 bases each). The germline gives CDR1 SGHRS, CDR2 YFSETQ. The CDR3 length is 15 residues. The V gene lost 0 bases and the J gene lost 2 bases, with 12 bases spanning the gap. The CDR3: CASSLGGMTPYEQYF. CDR3 nucleotide sequence: TGCGCCAGCAGCTTGGGGGGGATGACACCCTACGAGCAGTACTTC.

The V and J genes are TRBV5-5 and TRBJ2-3; 11 positions agree with TRBD2. V gave up 4 bases and J gave up 2 bases; unmatched junction bases: 15. There are 19 residues in the CDR3. Germline CDR1 SGHKS, CDR2 YYEKEE (reference sequence). CDR3 nucleotides: TGTGCCAGCAGCCTCAAGTGGCGTGGGACTAGCGGCGACACAGATACGCAGTATTTT. Residues: CASSLKWRGTSGDTDTQYF.

This clone was observed a handful of times. The chain joins TRBV6-5 to TRBJ2-7, with 7 bases matching TRBD1. This CDR3 is 13 amino acids long. Trimming cost V 2 bases and J 6 bases; bases outside gene matches: 4. Germline CDR1 and CDR2: MNHEY and SVGAGI. The CDR3 sequence: CASSYPGQAEQYF. The CDR3 bases are TGTGCCAGCAGTTACCCCGGACAGGCCGAGCAGTACTTC.

V usage is TRBV28 and J usage is TRBJ2-1; perhaps TRBD2 as D (6 bases). The CDR3 runs to 14 residues. V lost 4 bases to trimming and J lost 0 bases, with 7 bases between them. Germline V gene data show CDR1 as MDHEN and CDR2 as SYDVKM. CDR3: CASSSGGSYNEQFF. The DNA for the CDR3 is TGTGCCAGCAGTTCCGGGGGCTCCTACAATGAGCAGTTCTTC. The full variable domain, completed using reference TRBV28 and TRBJ2-1, is DVKVTQSSRYLVKRTGEKVFLECVQDMDHENMFWYRQDPGLGLRLIYFSYDVKMKEKGDIPEGYSVSREKKERFSLILESASTNQTSMYLCASSSGGSYNEQFFGPGTRLTVL.

J is TRBJ2-5 and V is TRBV19; 12 bases align to TRBD2. Germline V gene lookup returns CDR1 LNHDA and CDR2 SQIVND (reference sequence). This CDR3 contains 17 residues. V lost 5 bases to trimming and J lost 1 base; unmatched junction nucleotides: 8. Here the CDR3 reads CASSVGLAGWGQETQYF. CDR3 DNA: TGTGCCAGTAGTGTTGGACTAGCGGGATGGGGCCAAGAGACCCAGTACTTC. Full variable domain (missing parts from reference TRBV19 and TRBJ2-5): DGGITQSPKYLFRKEGQNVTLSCEQNLNHDAMYWYRQDPGQGLRLIYYSQIVNDFQKGDIAEGYSVSREKKESFPLTVTSAQKNPTAFYLCASSVGLAGWGQETQYFGPGTRLLVL.

The chain recombines TRBV15 with TRBJ2-1; 10 bases match TRBD2. This CDR3 contains 17 residues. Germline V gene data show CDR1 as LNHNV and CDR2 as YYDKDF (reference sequence). J was trimmed by 0 bases and V by 1 base; bases with no gene match: 3. As DNA, the CDR3 is TGTGCCACCAGCAGAGGCGGACTAGCGGACTCCTACAATGAGCAGTTCTTC. Residues: CATSRGGLADSYNEQFF.

V and J are TRBV6-5 and TRBJ2-5; D is possibly TRBD1 (6 bases). The CDR3 consists of 13 residues. The ends were cut back, 9 bases at V and 1 base at J, with 12 bases in the middle. Germline-derived CDR1 and CDR2 are MNHEY and SVGAGI. The CDR3 is CASHQGTQETQYF. Written as DNA, the CDR3 is TGTGCCAGTCATCAGGGGACCCAAGAGACCCAGTACTTC.

The CDR3 nucleotides are TGTGCCGGCCAGGCTTACTCTGCGAACACCGGGGAGCTGTTTTTT. It encodes CAGQAYSANTGELFF. V usage is TRBV6-1 and J usage is TRBJ2-2; D gene uncertain. The CDR3 extends over 15 amino acids. From germline, CDR1 is MNHNS and CDR2 SASEGT. V dropped 11 bases and J dropped 0 bases, with 16 bases sitting between them.

This sequence joins TRBV4-2 and TRBJ1-5; D is undetermined. Per germline, CDR1 LGHNA and CDR2 YNFKEQ. The V and J ends lost 2 bases and 0 bases respectively, with 11 bases between them. The length of the CDR3 is 16 residues. As DNA, the CDR3 is TGTGCCAGCAGCCAACCTGGGCCGGTTAGCAATCAGCCCCAGCATTTT. This codes for CASSQPGPVSNQPQHF.

The chain has TRBV5-4 and TRBJ1-4; TRBD1 might be the D (6 bases). Germline lookup yields CDR1 SGHNT and CDR2 YYREEE (reference sequence). CDR3 length: 15 amino acids. The V end lost 2 bases, the J end lost 8 bases, and 16 bases lay between the germline ends. The CDR3: CASSLGGASEEKLFF. CDR3 DNA: TGTGCCAGCAGCTTAGGGGGGGCGAGCGAAGAAAAACTGTTTTTT.

The chain joins TRBV2 to TRBJ2-5; D is undetermined. The CDR3 contains 11 residues. Trimming removed 7 bases at V and 1 base at J, with 4 bases between. Germline assignment: CDR1 SNHLY and CDR2 FYNNEI. CDR3 in amino acids: CASKGQETQYF. The CDR3 DNA follows: TGTGCCAGCAAGGGCCAAGAGACCCAGTACTTC.